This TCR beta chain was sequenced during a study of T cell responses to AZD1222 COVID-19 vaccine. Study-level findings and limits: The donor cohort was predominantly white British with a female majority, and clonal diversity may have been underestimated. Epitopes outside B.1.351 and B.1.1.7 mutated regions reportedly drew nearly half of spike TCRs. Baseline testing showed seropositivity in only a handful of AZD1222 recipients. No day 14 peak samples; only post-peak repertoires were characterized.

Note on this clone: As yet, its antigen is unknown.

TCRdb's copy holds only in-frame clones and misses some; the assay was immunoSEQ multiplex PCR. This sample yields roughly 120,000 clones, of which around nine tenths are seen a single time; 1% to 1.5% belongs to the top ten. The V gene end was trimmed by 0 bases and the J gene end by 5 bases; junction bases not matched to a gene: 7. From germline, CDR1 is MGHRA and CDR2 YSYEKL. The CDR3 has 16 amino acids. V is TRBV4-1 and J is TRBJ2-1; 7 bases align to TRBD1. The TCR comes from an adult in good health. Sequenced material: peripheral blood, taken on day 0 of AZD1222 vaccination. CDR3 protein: CASSQDPRTGNNEQFF. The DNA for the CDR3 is TGCGCCAGCAGCCAAGATCCTAGGACAGGTAACAATGAGCAGTTCTTC.